This TCR beta chain was identified in a study of T cells after yellow fever vaccination. General study results and limits: The secondary T-cell response peaked on day 5, not day 15, but was weaker.

Only a few counts were recorded for this clonotype. Its specificity is not known. Germline CDR1 MGHRA, CDR2 YSYEKL. Deletions cut 4 bases from V and 0 bases from J, with 18 bases between. CDR3 length: 18 amino acids. It was through 5'RACE template switching that TCR cDNA was made, with a universal primer site and UMIs added. TCRdb called the 5' RACE reads again in MiXCR, with one record for every CDR3 protein. The data show approximately 610,000 distinct CDR3 sequences, less than 20% seen once. J is TRBJ2-2 and V is TRBV4-1, with D perhaps TRBD2 (7 bases). This specimen was PBMCs, taken less than 6 days after the first yellow fever vaccination. This sequence was found in a young man who received the YFV17D yellow fever vaccine. DNA of the CDR3: TGCGCCAGCAGCCCTCGTTGGGGGGGGCAATCGAACACCGGGGAGCTGTTTTTT. Translating it yields CASSPRWGGQSNTGELFF.